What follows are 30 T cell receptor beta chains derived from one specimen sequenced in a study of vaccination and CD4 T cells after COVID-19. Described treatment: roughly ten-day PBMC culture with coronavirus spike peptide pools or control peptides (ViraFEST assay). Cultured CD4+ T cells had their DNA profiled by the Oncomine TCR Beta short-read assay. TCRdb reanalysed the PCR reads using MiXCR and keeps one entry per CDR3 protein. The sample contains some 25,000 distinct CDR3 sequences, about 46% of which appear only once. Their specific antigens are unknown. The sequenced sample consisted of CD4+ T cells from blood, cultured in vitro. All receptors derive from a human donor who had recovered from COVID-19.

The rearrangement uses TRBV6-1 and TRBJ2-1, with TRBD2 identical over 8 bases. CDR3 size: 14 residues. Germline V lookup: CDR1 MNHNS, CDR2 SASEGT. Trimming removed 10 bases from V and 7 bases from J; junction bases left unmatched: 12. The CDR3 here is CATCPGGDGNEQFF. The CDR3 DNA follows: TGTGCCACCTGCCCGGGGGGGGACGGGAATGAGCAGTTCTTC.

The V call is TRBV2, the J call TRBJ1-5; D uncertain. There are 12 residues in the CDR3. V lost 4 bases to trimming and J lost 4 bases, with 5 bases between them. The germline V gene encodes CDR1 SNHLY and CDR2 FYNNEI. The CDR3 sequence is CASSAGNQPQHF. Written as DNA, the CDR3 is TGTGCCAGCAGTGCAGGTAATCAGCCCCAGCATTTT. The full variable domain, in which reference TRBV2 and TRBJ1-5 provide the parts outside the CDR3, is EPEVTQTPSHQVTQMGQEVILRCVPISNHLYFYWYRQILGQKVEFLVSFYNNEISEKSEIFDDQFSVERPDGSNFTLKIRSTKLEDSAMYFCASSAGNQPQHFGDGTRLSIL.

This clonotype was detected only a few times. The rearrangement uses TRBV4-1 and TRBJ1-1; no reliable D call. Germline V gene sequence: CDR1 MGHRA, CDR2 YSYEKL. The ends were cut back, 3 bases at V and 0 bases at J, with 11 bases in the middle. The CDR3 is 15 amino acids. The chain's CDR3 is CASSHYGDMNTEAFF. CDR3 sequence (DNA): TGCGCCAGCAGCCACTACGGGGATATGAACACTGAAGCTTTCTTT.

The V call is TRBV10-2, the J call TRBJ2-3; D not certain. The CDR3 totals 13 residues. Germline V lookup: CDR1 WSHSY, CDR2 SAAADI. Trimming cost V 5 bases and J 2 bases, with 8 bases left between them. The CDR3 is CASSRRNTDTQYF. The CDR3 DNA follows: TGCGCCAGCAGTCGCAGAAACACAGATACGCAGTATTTT.

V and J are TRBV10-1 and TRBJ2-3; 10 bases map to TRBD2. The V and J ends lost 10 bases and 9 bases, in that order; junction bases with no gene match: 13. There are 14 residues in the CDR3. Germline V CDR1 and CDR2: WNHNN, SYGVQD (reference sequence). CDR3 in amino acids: CAIPPSGSSPTQYF. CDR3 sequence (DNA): TGCGCCATCCCCCCTAGCGGGAGCTCCCCCACGCAGTATTTT.

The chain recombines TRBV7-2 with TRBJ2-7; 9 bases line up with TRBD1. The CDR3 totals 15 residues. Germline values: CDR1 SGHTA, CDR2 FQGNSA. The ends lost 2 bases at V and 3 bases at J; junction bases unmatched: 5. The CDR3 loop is CASSLKGQGHYEQYF. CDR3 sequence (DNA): TGTGCCAGCAGCTTAAAAGGACAGGGGCACTACGAGCAGTACTTC.

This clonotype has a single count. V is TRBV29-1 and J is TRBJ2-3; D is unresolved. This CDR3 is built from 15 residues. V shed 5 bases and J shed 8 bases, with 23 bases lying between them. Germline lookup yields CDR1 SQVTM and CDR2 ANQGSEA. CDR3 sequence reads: CSVHLPFDSQATQYF. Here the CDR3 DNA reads TGCAGCGTTCACCTCCCGTTCGACTCCCAGGCTACGCAGTATTTT.

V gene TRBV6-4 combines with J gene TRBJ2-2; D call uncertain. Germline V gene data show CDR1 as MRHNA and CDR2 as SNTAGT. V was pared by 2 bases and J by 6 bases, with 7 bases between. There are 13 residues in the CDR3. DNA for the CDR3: TGTGCCAGCAGTGACGACTGGGCCGGGGAGCTGTTTTTT. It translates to CASSDDWAGELFF.

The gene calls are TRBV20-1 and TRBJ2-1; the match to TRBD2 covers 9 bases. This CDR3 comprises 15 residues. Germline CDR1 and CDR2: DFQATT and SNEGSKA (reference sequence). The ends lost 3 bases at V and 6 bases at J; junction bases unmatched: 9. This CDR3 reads CSASSAGGLFNEQFF. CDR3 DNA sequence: TGCAGTGCTAGTTCCGCGGGGGGGCTCTTCAATGAGCAGTTCTTC.

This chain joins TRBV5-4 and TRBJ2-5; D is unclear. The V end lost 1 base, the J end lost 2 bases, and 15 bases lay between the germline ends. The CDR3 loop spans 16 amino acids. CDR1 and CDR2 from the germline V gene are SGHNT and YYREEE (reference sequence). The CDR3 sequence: CASSLSSGQIQETQYF. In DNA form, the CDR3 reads TGTGCCAGCAGCTTGTCTTCCGGGCAGATTCAAGAGACCCAGTACTTC.

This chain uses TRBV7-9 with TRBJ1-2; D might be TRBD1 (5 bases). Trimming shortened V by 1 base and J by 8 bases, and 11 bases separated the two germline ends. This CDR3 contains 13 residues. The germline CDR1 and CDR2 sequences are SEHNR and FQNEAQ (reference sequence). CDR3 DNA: TGTGCCAGCAGCTTAGACGGGGCTCGGGGCTACACCTTC. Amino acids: CASSLDGARGYTF.

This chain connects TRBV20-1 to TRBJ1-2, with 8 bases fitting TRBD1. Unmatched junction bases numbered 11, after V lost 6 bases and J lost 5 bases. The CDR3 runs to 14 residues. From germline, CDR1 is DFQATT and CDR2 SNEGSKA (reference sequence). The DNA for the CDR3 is TGCAGTGCAGACACAGGACAGGGTTCATATGGCTACACCTTC. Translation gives CSADTGQGSYGYTF.

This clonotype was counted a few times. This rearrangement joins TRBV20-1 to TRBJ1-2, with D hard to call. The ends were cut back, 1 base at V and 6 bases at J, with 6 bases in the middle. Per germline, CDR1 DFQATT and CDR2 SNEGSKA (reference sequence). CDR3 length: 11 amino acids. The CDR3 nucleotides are TGCAGTGCTAGAGTCGGGGATGGCTACACCTTC. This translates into CSARVGDGYTF.

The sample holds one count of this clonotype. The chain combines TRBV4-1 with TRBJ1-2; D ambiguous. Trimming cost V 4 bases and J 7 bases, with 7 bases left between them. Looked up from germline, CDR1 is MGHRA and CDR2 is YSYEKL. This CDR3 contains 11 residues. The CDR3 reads CASSLEGGYTF. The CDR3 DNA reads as TGCGCCAGCAGCCTGGAGGGTGGCTACACCTTC.

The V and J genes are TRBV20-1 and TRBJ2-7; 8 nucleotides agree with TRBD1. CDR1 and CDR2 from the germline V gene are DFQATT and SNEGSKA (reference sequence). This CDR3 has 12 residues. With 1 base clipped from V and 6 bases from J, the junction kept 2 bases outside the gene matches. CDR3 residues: CSARAGQVEQYF. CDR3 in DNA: TGCAGTGCTAGAGCGGGACAGGTCGAGCAGTACTTC.

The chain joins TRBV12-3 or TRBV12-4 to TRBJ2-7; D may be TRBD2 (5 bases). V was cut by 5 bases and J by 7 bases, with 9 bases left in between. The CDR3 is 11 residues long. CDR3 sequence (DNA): TGTGCCAGCAGTCGGGGAAGGGAGCAGTACTTC. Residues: CASSRGREQYF.

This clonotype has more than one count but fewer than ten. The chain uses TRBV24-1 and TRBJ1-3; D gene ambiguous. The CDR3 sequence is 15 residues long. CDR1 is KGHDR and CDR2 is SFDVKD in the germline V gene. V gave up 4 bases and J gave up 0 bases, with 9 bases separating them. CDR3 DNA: TGTGCCACCAGTGACAGCGGTAGCTCTGGAAACACCATATATTTT. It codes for CATSDSGSSGNTIYF.

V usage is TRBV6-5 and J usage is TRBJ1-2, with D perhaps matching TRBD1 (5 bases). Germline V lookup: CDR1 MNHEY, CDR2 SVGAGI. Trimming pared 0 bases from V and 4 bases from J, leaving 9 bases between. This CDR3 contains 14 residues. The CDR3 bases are TGTGCCAGCAGTTACTCGCGGGGCGGCTATGGCTACACCTTC. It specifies CASSYSRGGYGYTF.

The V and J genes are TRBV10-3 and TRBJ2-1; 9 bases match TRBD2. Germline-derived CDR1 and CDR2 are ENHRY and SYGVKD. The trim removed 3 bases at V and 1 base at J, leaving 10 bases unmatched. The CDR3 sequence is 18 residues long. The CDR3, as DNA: TGTGCCATCAGTGATAGCGCTAGCGGGGAGGGTTCCTACAATGAGCAGTTCTTC. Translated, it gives CAISDSASGEGSYNEQFF.

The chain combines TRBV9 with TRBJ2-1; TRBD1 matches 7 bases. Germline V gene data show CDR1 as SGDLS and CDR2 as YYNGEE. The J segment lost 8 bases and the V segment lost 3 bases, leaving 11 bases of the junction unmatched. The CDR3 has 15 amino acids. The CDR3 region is CASSEDGQVFDEQFF. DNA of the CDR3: TGTGCCAGCAGCGAGGACGGACAGGTTTTCGATGAGCAGTTCTTC. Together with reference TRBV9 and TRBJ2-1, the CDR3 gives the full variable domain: DSGVTQTPKHLITATGQRVTLRCSPRSGDLSVYWYQQSLDQGLQFLIQYYNGEERAKGNILERFSAQQFPDLHSELNLSSLELGDSALYFCASSEDGQVFDEQFFGPGTRLTVL.

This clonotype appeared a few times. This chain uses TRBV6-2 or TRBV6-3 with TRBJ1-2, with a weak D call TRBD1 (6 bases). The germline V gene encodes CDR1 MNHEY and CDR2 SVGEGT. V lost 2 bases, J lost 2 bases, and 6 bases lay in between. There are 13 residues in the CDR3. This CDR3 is CASSYTGNYGYTF. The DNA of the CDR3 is TGTGCCAGCAGTTACACAGGGAACTATGGCTACACCTTC.

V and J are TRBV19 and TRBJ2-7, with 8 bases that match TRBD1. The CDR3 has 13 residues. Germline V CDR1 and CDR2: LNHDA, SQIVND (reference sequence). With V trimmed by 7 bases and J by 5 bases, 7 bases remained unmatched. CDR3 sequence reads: CASIRDRRDEQYF. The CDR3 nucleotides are TGTGCCAGTATCCGGGACAGGAGGGACGAGCAGTACTTC.

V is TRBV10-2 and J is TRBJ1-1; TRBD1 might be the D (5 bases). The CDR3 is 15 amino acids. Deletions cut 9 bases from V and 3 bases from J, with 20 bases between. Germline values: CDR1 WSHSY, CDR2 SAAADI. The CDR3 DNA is TGCGCCAGGCCGCAGGGAACGGGTCGGGACACTGAAGCTTTCTTT. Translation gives CARPQGTGRDTEAFF.

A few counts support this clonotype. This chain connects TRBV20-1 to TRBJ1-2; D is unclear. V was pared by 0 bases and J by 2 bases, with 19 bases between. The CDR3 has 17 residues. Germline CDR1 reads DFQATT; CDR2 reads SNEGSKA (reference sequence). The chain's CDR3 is CSARDTRPQGANYGYTF. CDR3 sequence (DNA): TGCAGTGCTAGAGACACAAGGCCCCAAGGTGCAAACTATGGCTACACCTTC.

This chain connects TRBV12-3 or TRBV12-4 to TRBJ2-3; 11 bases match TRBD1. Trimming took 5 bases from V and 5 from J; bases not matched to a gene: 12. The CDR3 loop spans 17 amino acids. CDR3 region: CASSPGQGVGEGDTQYF. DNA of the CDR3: TGTGCCAGCAGTCCGGGACAGGGGGTCGGAGAGGGAGATACGCAGTATTTT.

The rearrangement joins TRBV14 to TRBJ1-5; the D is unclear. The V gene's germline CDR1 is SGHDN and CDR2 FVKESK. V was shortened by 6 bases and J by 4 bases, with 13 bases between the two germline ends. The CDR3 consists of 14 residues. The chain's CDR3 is CASRGQTWNQPQHF. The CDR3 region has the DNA TGTGCCAGCAGGGGTCAGACCTGGAATCAGCCCCAGCATTTT.

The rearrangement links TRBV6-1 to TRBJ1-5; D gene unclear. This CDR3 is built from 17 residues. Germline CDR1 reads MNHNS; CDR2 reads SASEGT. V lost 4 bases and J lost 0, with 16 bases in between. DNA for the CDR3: TGTGCCAGCAGTGGAGCCAGAACATGGGGTAGCAATCAGCCCCAGCATTTT. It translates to CASSGARTWGSNQPQHF.

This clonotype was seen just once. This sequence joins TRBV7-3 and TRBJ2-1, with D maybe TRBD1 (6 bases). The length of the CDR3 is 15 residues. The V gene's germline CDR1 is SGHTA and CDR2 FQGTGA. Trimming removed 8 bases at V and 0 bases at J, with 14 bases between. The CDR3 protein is CASAGGRSSYNEQFF. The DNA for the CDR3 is TGTGCCAGCGCTGGGGGCAGGAGCTCCTACAATGAGCAGTTCTTC.

CDR3 in amino acids: CSARGGGAGELFF. The CDR3, as DNA: TGCAGTGCTAGGGGGGGTGGCGCCGGGGAGCTGTTTTTT. The V call is TRBV20-1, the J call TRBJ2-2; a weak D match, TRBD2 (6 bases). Germline V gene sequence: CDR1 DFQATT, CDR2 SNEGSKA (reference sequence). V was shortened by 3 bases and J by 6 bases, with 11 bases between the two germline ends. The CDR3 has 13 residues.

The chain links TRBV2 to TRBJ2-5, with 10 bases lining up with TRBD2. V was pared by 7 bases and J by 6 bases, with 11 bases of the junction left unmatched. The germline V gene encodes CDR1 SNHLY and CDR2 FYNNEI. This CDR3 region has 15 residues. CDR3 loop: CASKPPSGGGKTQYF. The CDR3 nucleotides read TGTGCCAGCAAACCGCCTAGCGGGGGAGGAAAGACCCAGTACTTC. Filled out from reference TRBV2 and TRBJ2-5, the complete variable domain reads EPEVTQTPSHQVTQMGQEVILRCVPISNHLYFYWYRQILGQKVEFLVSFYNNEISEKSEIFDDQFSVERPDGSNFTLKIRSTKLEDSAMYFCASKPPSGGGKTQYFGPGTRLLVL.